One and the same sample provided the 21 T cell receptor beta chains below, sequenced in a study of cytomegalovirus exposure and HLA in healthy donors. The PCR had 60 Vbeta and 13 Jbeta primers. Clones were read by immunoSEQ multiplex PCR, and TCRdb kept only the in-frame ones, dropping some. The sample records about 51,000 clones, around 85% being singletons. Sequencing input: PBMCs. The source of these receptors is a boy between 10 and 17 years old in good health and CMV-seropositive.

This chain links TRBV5-5 with TRBJ1-2, with a possible D match to TRBD1 (6 bases). Looked up from germline, CDR1 is SGHKS and CDR2 is YYEKEE (reference sequence). V shed 1 base and J shed 4 bases, with 14 bases lying between them. This CDR3 region has 15 residues. In DNA, the CDR3 is TGTGCCAGCAGCTTGTCCAGGGGCGATACCTATGGCTACACCTTC. Residues: CASSLSRGDTYGYTF.

The chain is built from TRBV4-1 and TRBJ2-5; D remains unclear. V was clipped by 2 bases and J by 5 bases, with 6 bases between them. The CDR3 sequence is 12 residues long. The germline V gene encodes CDR1 MGHRA and CDR2 YSYEKL. The CDR3 is CASSQLGETQYF. CDR3 sequence (DNA): TGCGCCAGCAGCCAACTCGGGGAGACCCAGTACTTC.

The rearrangement links TRBV5-5 to TRBJ2-1; 10 nucleotides align to TRBD2. After removal of 1 base from V and 4 bases from J, the junction contained 11 bases not matched to a gene. The CDR3 spans 18 residues. Germline V gene sequence: CDR1 SGHKS, CDR2 YYEKEE (reference sequence). The CDR3 nucleotides are TGTGCCAGCAGCTTGTCCAGCGGGGGGGGTCCGGGGTACAATGAGCAGTTCTTC. This encodes CASSLSSGGGPGYNEQFF.

DNA for the CDR3: TGTGCCAGTAGTATGGGGGCCATGAACACTGAAGCTTTCTTT. It encodes CASSMGAMNTEAFF. The V call is TRBV19, the J call TRBJ1-1, with D perhaps TRBD1 (6 bases). CDR1 is LNHDA, CDR2 SQIVND, per germline (reference sequence). Trimming left V 3 bases short and J 0 bases short, with 8 bases between. This CDR3 is built from 14 residues.

The rearrangement joins TRBV9 to TRBJ2-7; D is ambiguous. CDR1 is SGDLS and CDR2 is YYNGEE in the germline V gene. V was trimmed by 4 bases and J by 3 bases, leaving 14 bases between them. CDR3 length: 14 residues. Written as DNA, the CDR3 is TGTGCCAGCAGCCCACCCGGGTCGGGCTACGAGCAGTACTTC. Translated, it gives CASSPPGSGYEQYF.

The V and J genes are TRBV10-1 and TRBJ2-1; perhaps TRBD2 as D (5 bases). Trimming removed 6 bases at V and 8 bases at J, with 11 bases between. The germline V gene has CDR1 WNHNN and CDR2 SYGVQD (reference sequence). CDR3 length: 12 residues. The CDR3 nucleotides are TGCGCCAGCAGCCCCAACGGGGATGAGCAGTTCTTC. It is translated as CASSPNGDEQFF.

The genes are TRBV14 and TRBJ1-2; D is perhaps TRBD1 (6 bases). The CDR3 is 12 amino acids. V gave up 10 bases and J gave up 7 bases, with 16 bases separating them. From germline, CDR1 is SGHDN and CDR2 FVKESK. The CDR3 coding sequence is TGTGCCACCGATACAGGGCGAGGTGGCTACACCTTC. Protein product: CATDTGRGGYTF.

The sample holds one count of this clone. The chain employs TRBV11-2 and TRBJ2-1; 11 bases map to TRBD2. Germline CDR1 reads SGHAT; CDR2 reads FQNNGV. This CDR3 has 15 amino acids. V gave up 1 base and J gave up 11 bases; unmatched junction bases: 7. The CDR3 nucleotides are TGTGCCAGCAGCTTAGTAACTAGCGGGGGCGGTAAGCAGTTCTTC. Protein product: CASSLVTSGGGKQFF.

V and J are TRBV5-1 and TRBJ2-5; 7 nucleotides match TRBD1. Matching the DNA end better, TRBJ2-7 makes the J call doubtful. The CDR3 loop spans 14 amino acids. The germline V gene has CDR1 SGHRS and CDR2 YFSETQ. CDR3 sequence reads: CASSLLGQDNEQYF. DNA of the CDR3: TGCGCCAGCAGCTTATTAGGACAGGATAACGAGCAGTACTTC.

V and J are TRBV29-1 and TRBJ1-2; D is perhaps TRBD1 (5 bases). Germline V CDR1 and CDR2: SQVTM, ANQGSEA. The V gene lost 6 bases and the J gene lost 6 bases, with 11 bases spanning the gap. This CDR3 comprises 11 residues. The CDR3 reads CSVTDIDGYTF. As DNA, the CDR3 is TGCAGCGTGACGGACATTGATGGCTACACCTTC. Filled out from reference TRBV29-1 and TRBJ1-2, the complete variable domain reads SAVISQKPSRDICQRGTSLTIQCQVDSQVTMMFWYRQQPGQSLTLIATANQGSEATYESGFVIDKFPISRPNLTFSTLTVSNMSPEDSSIYLCSVTDIDGYTFGSGTRLTVV.

The chain carries TRBV5-1 and TRBJ1-2; D is possibly TRBD1 (5 bases). Trimming cost V 10 bases and J 6 bases, with 16 bases left between them. Germline V CDR1 and CDR2: SGHRS, YFSETQ. The CDR3 has 12 amino acids. The DNA for the CDR3 is TGCGCCCCCTGCCCAGGGTTGAATGGCTACACCTTC. Protein sequence: CAPCPGLNGYTF.

The CDR3 loop is CASSLSPGTGDNYGYTF. DNA of the CDR3: TGTGCCAGCAGCTTATCCCCCGGGACAGGGGACAACTATGGCTACACCTTC. The chain joins TRBV13 to TRBJ1-2, with TRBD1 matching 10 bases. V lost 2 bases to trimming and J lost 2 bases; unmatched junction nucleotides: 8. This CDR3 comprises 17 residues. Germline CDR1 and CDR2: PRHDT and FYEKMQ (reference sequence). Complete variable domain (other parts from reference TRBV13 and TRBJ1-2): AAGVIQSPRHLIKEKRETATLKCYPIPRHDTVYWYQQGPGQDPQFLISFYEKMQSDKGSIPDRFSAQQFSDYHSELNMSSLELGDSALYFCASSLSPGTGDNYGYTFGSGTRLTVV.

The rearrangement uses TRBV6-5 and TRBJ1-1; D call uncertain. The V gene lost 0 bases and the J gene lost 0 bases, with 8 bases spanning the gap. Germline V CDR1 and CDR2: MNHEY, SVGAGI. CDR3 length: 15 residues. The DNA of the CDR3 is TGTGCCAGCAGTTACTCACGGGGAGTGAACACTGAAGCTTTCTTT. This translates into CASSYSRGVNTEAFF.

V gene TRBV6-6 combines with J gene TRBJ2-7, with D possibly matching TRBD1 (5 bases). The V and J ends lost 6 bases and 5 bases respectively, with 17 bases between them. The CDR3 loop spans 14 amino acids. Germline CDR1 MNHNY, CDR2 SVGAGI (reference sequence). The CDR3 is CASSPALQDNEQYF. DNA of the CDR3: TGTGCCAGCAGCCCCGCGCTACAGGATAACGAGCAGTACTTC.

The chain employs TRBV6-1 and TRBJ2-5, with unresolved D. Matching the DNA end better, TRBJ2-7 makes the J call doubtful. The CDR3 sequence is 13 residues long. Germline loops: CDR1 MNHNS, CDR2 SASEGT. The CDR3 sequence is CASSGRGSYEQYF. The CDR3 DNA is TGTGCCAGCAGTGGCCGAGGCTCCTACGAGCAGTACTTC.

The chain carries TRBV29-1 and TRBJ1-2; 7 nucleotides agree with TRBD1. The V gene's germline CDR1 is SQVTM and CDR2 ANQGSEA. Trimming took 4 bases from V and 6 from J; bases not matched to a gene: 2. The CDR3 length is 11 residues. The chain's CDR3 is CSVVTGDGYTF. CDR3 nucleotides: TGCAGCGTTGTTACAGGGGATGGCTACACCTTC.

This clone was seen a few times. The V call is TRBV7-9, the J call TRBJ1-2; 8 bases line up with TRBD1. The V segment lost 5 bases and the J segment 3 bases; nucleotides outside the gene matches: 8. The germline CDR1 and CDR2 sequences are SEHNR and FQNEAQ (reference sequence). The CDR3 is 15 amino acids. The CDR3 DNA is TGTGCCAGCAGCACTGGACAGGGAACCCACTATGGCTACACCTTC. It codes for CASSTGQGTHYGYTF.

The J gene is TRBJ1-5, the V gene TRBV5-6, with D perhaps matching TRBD1 (6 bases). V was pared by 4 bases and J by 9 bases, with 17 bases between. The CDR3 runs 14 residues. From germline, CDR1 is SGHDT and CDR2 YYEEEE. The CDR3 loop reads CASSSDGGRRPQHF. The DNA for the CDR3 is TGTGCCAGCAGCAGCGACGGGGGGCGAAGGCCCCAGCATTTT.

The chain joins TRBV2 to TRBJ2-1, with a weak D call TRBD2 (6 bases). V dropped 6 bases and J dropped 7 bases, with 19 bases sitting between them. CDR1 is SNHLY, CDR2 FYNNEI, per germline. This CDR3 has 15 residues. The CDR3 is CASRELASILNEQFF. The CDR3 region has the DNA TGTGCCAGCAGAGAACTAGCTAGCATTCTGAATGAGCAGTTCTTC.

This clone was detected only a few times. This sequence joins TRBV7-2 and TRBJ1-1; possibly TRBD1 for D (6 bases). The length of the CDR3 is 13 residues. V shed 8 bases and J shed 3 bases, with 13 bases lying between them. Germline lookup yields CDR1 SGHTA and CDR2 FQGNSA. This CDR3 is CASGRQVDTEAFF. In DNA, the CDR3 is TGTGCCAGCGGTCGACAGGTAGACACTGAAGCTTTCTTT.

Note on this clone: Other DNA sequences from this sample encode an identical CDR3 as well. This chain uses TRBV9 with TRBJ1-2; tentatively, D is TRBD1 (6 bases). This CDR3 region has 12 residues. Deletions cut 3 bases from V and 5 bases from J, with 8 bases between. Germline lookup yields CDR1 SGDLS and CDR2 YYNGEE. The CDR3, as DNA: TGTGCCAGCAGCGCAGGGGTGTATGGCTACACCTTC. Protein: CASSAGVYGYTF.